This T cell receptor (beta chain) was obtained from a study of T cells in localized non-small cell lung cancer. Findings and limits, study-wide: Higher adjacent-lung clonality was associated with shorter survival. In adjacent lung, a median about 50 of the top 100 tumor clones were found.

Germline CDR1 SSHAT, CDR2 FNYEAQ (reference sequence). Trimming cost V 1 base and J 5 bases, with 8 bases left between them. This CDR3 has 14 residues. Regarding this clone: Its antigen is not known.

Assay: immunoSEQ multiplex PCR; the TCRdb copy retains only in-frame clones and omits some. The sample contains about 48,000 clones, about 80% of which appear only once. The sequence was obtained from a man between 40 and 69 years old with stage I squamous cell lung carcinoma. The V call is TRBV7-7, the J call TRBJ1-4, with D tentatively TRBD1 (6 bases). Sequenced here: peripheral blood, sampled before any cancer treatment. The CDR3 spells CASSLGGQNEKLFF. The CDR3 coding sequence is TGTGCCAGCAGCTTAGGGGGACAAAATGAAAAACTGTTTTTT.